This TCR beta chain appears in the sequencing data of a study of cytomegalovirus exposure and HLA in healthy donors. V lost 3 bases and J 5 bases, leaving 13 bases between the germline ends. The germline CDR1 and CDR2 sequences are KGHSH and LQKENI. This CDR3 is 14 amino acids long. The study ran its PCR with 60 Vbeta and 13 Jbeta primers. The table came from immunoSEQ multiplex PCR; TCRdb's copy has only in-frame clones and leaves some out. The sample consists of approximately 140,000 clones, 65% to 85% of them appearing once. The V and J genes are TRBV18 and TRBJ1-2; D is unclear. The sequence came from a male donor in good health and CMV-seronegative. Sequencing was done on a sample of PBMCs. The CDR3 DNA reads TGTGCCAGCTCACCCGAAGGCGGAGAATATGGCTACACCTTC. This translates into CASSPEGGEYGYTF.